A selection of T cell receptor beta chains follows, all from one sample in a study of cytomegalovirus exposure and HLA in healthy donors. Profiling relied on immunoSEQ multiplex PCR, and the TCRdb table lists in-frame clones only, not all of them. The table shows under 200,000 clones, with roughly 90% occurring only once. The sequencing sample was made of PBMCs. The receptors were sampled from a woman under 30 in good health and CMV-seropositive. The CDR3 runs from the conserved cysteine through the conserved F or W. Fields, in order: J gene, V gene, CDR3 length, clone size, D gene, CDR3 DNA, CDR3 protein. A D gene is named only where the DNA matches it firmly. Expanded clones are given a class, and other clones once, few, many or no size at all.

j_call: TRBJ1-5
v_call: TRBV29-1
cdr3_length: 17
clone_size: .
d_call: TRBD1
cdr3_nt: TGCAGCGTTTCAACCGGGACAGGCGGACTTAGCAATCAGCCCCAGCATTTT
cdr3_aa: CSVSTGTGGLSNQPQHF

j_call: TRBJ1-5
v_call: TRBV2
cdr3_length: 12
clone_size: .
d_call: TRBD1
cdr3_nt: TGTGCCAGCAGTCCTGGACAGGCAAGGAACACTTTT
cdr3_aa: CASSPGQARNTF

j_call: TRBJ1-2
v_call: TRBV28
cdr3_length: 16
clone_size: .
d_call: TRBD1
cdr3_nt: TGTGCCAGCAGTTTACAGGGACAGGGGAGAGGGCATGGCTACACCTTC
cdr3_aa: CASSLQGQGRGHGYTF

j_call: TRBJ2-5
v_call: TRBV6-1
cdr3_length: 14
clone_size: .
d_call: .
cdr3_nt: TGTGCCAGCAGGGCGGCCGGGCCGGGGGAGACCCAGTACTTC
cdr3_aa: CASRAAGPGETQYF

j_call: TRBJ2-2
v_call: TRBV5-4
cdr3_length: 14
clone_size: .
d_call: TRBD2
cdr3_nt: TGTGCCAGCAGGTTAGCGGGAGCGACCGGGGAGCTGTTTTTT
cdr3_aa: CASRLAGATGELFF

j_call: TRBJ2-1
v_call: TRBV4-1
cdr3_length: 15
clone_size: .
d_call: TRBD2
cdr3_nt: TGCGCCAGCAGCCTTTCTAGCGGGTCCTACAATGAGCAGTTCTTC
cdr3_aa: CASSLSSGSYNEQFF

j_call: TRBJ2-1
v_call: TRBV9
cdr3_length: 15
clone_size: .
d_call: .
cdr3_nt: TGTGCCAGCAGCGTCCCTCCGGAGGGATGGAATGAGCAGTTCTTC
cdr3_aa: CASSVPPEGWNEQFF

j_call: TRBJ2-2
v_call: TRBV7-2
cdr3_length: 12
clone_size: .
d_call: .
cdr3_nt: TGTGCCAGCAGCTCCTACACCGGGGAGCTGTTTTTT
cdr3_aa: CASSSYTGELFF

j_call: TRBJ1-1
v_call: TRBV19
cdr3_length: 17
clone_size: .
d_call: TRBD1
cdr3_nt: TGTGCCAGTAGTATAAGGCAGGGGGTCCCCTTGAACACTGAAGCTTTCTTT
cdr3_aa: CASSIRQGVPLNTEAFF

j_call: TRBJ2-1
v_call: TRBV7-7
cdr3_length: 17
clone_size: .
d_call: TRBD2
cdr3_nt: TGTGCTAGCAGCCCTGGGACTAGCGGGGGGGGCTACAATGAGCAGTTCTTC
cdr3_aa: CASSPGTSGGGYNEQFF

j_call: TRBJ1-1
v_call: TRBV6-1
cdr3_length: 15
clone_size: .
d_call: .
cdr3_nt: TGTGCCAGCAGTCCCCCGGCGGGGTTGGGCACTGAAGCTTTCTTT
cdr3_aa: CASSPPAGLGTEAFF

j_call: TRBJ2-5
v_call: TRBV28
cdr3_length: 14
clone_size: .
d_call: .
cdr3_nt: TGTGCCAGCAGTCCCCCCCTCCCTCTAGAGACCCAGTACTTC
cdr3_aa: CASSPPLPLETQYF

j_call: TRBJ2-2
v_call: TRBV4-2
cdr3_length: 16
clone_size: .
d_call: TRBD2
cdr3_nt: TGTGCCAGCAGCCAATGGACTAGCATTTACACCGGGGAGCTGTTTTTT
cdr3_aa: CASSQWTSIYTGELFF

j_call: TRBJ2-7
v_call: TRBV6-6
cdr3_length: 14
clone_size: .
d_call: .
cdr3_nt: TGTGCCAGCAGCCCCCCCGTTCTTTCCTACGAGCAGTACTTC
cdr3_aa: CASSPPVLSYEQYF

j_call: TRBJ2-2
v_call: TRBV19
cdr3_length: 12
clone_size: once
d_call: .
cdr3_nt: TGTGCCAGTACTTCGAACACCGGGGAGCTGTTTTTT
cdr3_aa: CASTSNTGELFF

j_call: TRBJ1-5
v_call: TRBV5-1
cdr3_length: 13
clone_size: .
d_call: .
cdr3_nt: TGCGCCAGCAGCTTGCTCAGCAATCAGCCCCAGCATTTT
cdr3_aa: CASSLLSNQPQHF

j_call: TRBJ1-1
v_call: TRBV18
cdr3_length: 17
clone_size: .
d_call: .
cdr3_nt: TGTGCCAGCTCACCATCGAGGTCCGTTAAAATGAACACTGAAGCTTTCTTT
cdr3_aa: CASSPSRSVKMNTEAFF

j_call: TRBJ1-1
v_call: TRBV6-5
cdr3_length: 15
clone_size: .
d_call: .
cdr3_nt: TGTGCCAGCAGTTACTCAAAACGGTCGAACACTGAAGCTTTCTTT
cdr3_aa: CASSYSKRSNTEAFF

j_call: TRBJ2-7
v_call: TRBV15
cdr3_length: 15
clone_size: .
d_call: .
cdr3_nt: TGTGCCACCAGCAGAGCCGGGTTAAACTCCTACGAGCAGTACTTC
cdr3_aa: CATSRAGLNSYEQYF

j_call: TRBJ2-1
v_call: TRBV10-1
cdr3_length: 15
clone_size: .
d_call: .
cdr3_nt: TGCGCCAGCAGTGACACTCTTTCCGATTACAATGAGCAGTTCTTC
cdr3_aa: CASSDTLSDYNEQFF

j_call: TRBJ2-2
v_call: TRBV10-1
cdr3_length: 14
clone_size: .
d_call: .
cdr3_nt: TGCGCCAGCAGTGGGACTATGGGCACCGGGGAGCTGTTTTTT
cdr3_aa: CASSGTMGTGELFF

j_call: TRBJ1-5
v_call: TRBV4-2
cdr3_length: 16
clone_size: .
d_call: TRBD1
cdr3_nt: TGTGCCAGCAGCCCTGAGGACAGGGGAAATGGCCAGCCCCAGCATTTT
cdr3_aa: CASSPEDRGNGQPQHF

j_call: TRBJ2-1
v_call: TRBV4-3
cdr3_length: 15
clone_size: .
d_call: TRBD2
cdr3_nt: TGCGCCAGCAGCCAAGCGGCGGGAGGTTGGTATGAGCAGTTCTTC
cdr3_aa: CASSQAAGGWYEQFF

j_call: TRBJ2-6
v_call: TRBV11-2
cdr3_length: 15
clone_size: .
d_call: TRBD1
cdr3_nt: TGTGCCAGCAGTAGCCTGACAGGGGAGCTAAACGTCCTGACTTTC
cdr3_aa: CASSSLTGELNVLTF

j_call: TRBJ2-7
v_call: TRBV19
cdr3_length: 13
clone_size: .
d_call: .
cdr3_nt: TGTGCCAGTAGTCGCCCGGGACTCTACGAGCAGTACTTC
cdr3_aa: CASSRPGLYEQYF

j_call: TRBJ1-4
v_call: TRBV6-1
cdr3_length: 14
clone_size: .
d_call: .
cdr3_nt: TGTGCCAGCAGTGCTGGGGGCTGGGGGGAAAAACTGTTTTTT
cdr3_aa: CASSAGGWGEKLFF

j_call: TRBJ2-7
v_call: TRBV6-6
cdr3_length: 11
clone_size: .
d_call: .
cdr3_nt: TGTGCCAGCAGTTACCTCCACGAGCAGTACTTC
cdr3_aa: CASSYLHEQYF

j_call: TRBJ1-1
v_call: TRBV2
cdr3_length: 14
clone_size: .
d_call: .
cdr3_nt: TGTGCCAGCAGGGCCGACAGGATGAACACTGAAGCTTTCTTT
cdr3_aa: CASRADRMNTEAFF

j_call: TRBJ2-1
v_call: TRBV9
cdr3_length: 14
clone_size: .
d_call: TRBD2
cdr3_nt: TGTGCCAGCGGGACTAGCGGGAGGGACAATGAGCAGTTCTTC
cdr3_aa: CASGTSGRDNEQFF

j_call: TRBJ1-2
v_call: TRBV6-5
cdr3_length: 16
clone_size: .
d_call: TRBD1
cdr3_nt: TGTGCCAGCAGTTACATCGAGGGGACAGGGGCGGTTGGCTACACCTTC
cdr3_aa: CASSYIEGTGAVGYTF

j_call: TRBJ1-2
v_call: TRBV4-2
cdr3_length: 15
clone_size: .
d_call: TRBD1
cdr3_nt: TGTGCCAGCAGCCAAGATCGTGGGACAGGGAATGGCTACACCTTC
cdr3_aa: CASSQDRGTGNGYTF

j_call: TRBJ1-5
v_call: TRBV5-4
cdr3_length: 15
clone_size: .
d_call: TRBD1
cdr3_nt: TGTGCCAGCAGCTCATCGACAGGGGATCATCAGCCCCAGCATTTT
cdr3_aa: CASSSSTGDHQPQHF

j_call: TRBJ2-7
v_call: TRBV4-2
cdr3_length: 13
clone_size: few
d_call: .
cdr3_nt: TGTGCCAGCAGCCAAGAGCCGGTCTACGAGCAGTACTTC
cdr3_aa: CASSQEPVYEQYF

j_call: TRBJ1-2
v_call: TRBV10-3
cdr3_length: 13
clone_size: .
d_call: .
cdr3_nt: TGTGCCCTCCGACAGGACGGTAACTATGGCTACACCTTC
cdr3_aa: CALRQDGNYGYTF

j_call: TRBJ2-7
v_call: TRBV5-1
cdr3_length: 15
clone_size: .
d_call: .
cdr3_nt: TGCGCCAGCAGCCTGACAGGTCCCGGGCTCTACGAGCAGTACTTC
cdr3_aa: CASSLTGPGLYEQYF

j_call: TRBJ2-1
v_call: TRBV5-1
cdr3_length: 15
clone_size: .
d_call: TRBD2
cdr3_nt: TGCGCCAGCAGCTTAAGCGGGAGGGCCAACAATGAGCAGTTCTTC
cdr3_aa: CASSLSGRANNEQFF

j_call: TRBJ1-1
v_call: TRBV7-9
cdr3_length: 15
clone_size: .
d_call: .
cdr3_nt: TGTGCCAGCAGCTTTCGCGGCGGGGGGAAGACTGAAGCTTTCTTT
cdr3_aa: CASSFRGGGKTEAFF

j_call: TRBJ2-3
v_call: TRBV9
cdr3_length: 14
clone_size: .
d_call: .
cdr3_nt: TGTGCCAGCGGTGGGCTAGCCGAGGCAGATACGCAGTATTTT
cdr3_aa: CASGGLAEADTQYF

j_call: TRBJ1-2
v_call: TRBV6-5
cdr3_length: 14
clone_size: .
d_call: .
cdr3_nt: TGTGCCAGCAGCCCCCCCAGGGAGGTATTCGGCTACACCTTC
cdr3_aa: CASSPPREVFGYTF

j_call: TRBJ2-2
v_call: TRBV7-3
cdr3_length: 16
clone_size: .
d_call: TRBD2
cdr3_nt: TGTGCCAGCAGCTCCCCCGGGACTAGGAACACCGGGGAGCTGTTTTTT
cdr3_aa: CASSSPGTRNTGELFF

j_call: TRBJ2-3
v_call: TRBV7-9
cdr3_length: 14
clone_size: .
d_call: TRBD1
cdr3_nt: TGTGCCAGCAGCTCCGGGACAGGGTACGATACGCAGTATTTT
cdr3_aa: CASSSGTGYDTQYF

j_call: TRBJ1-5
v_call: TRBV6-4
cdr3_length: 18
clone_size: .
d_call: .
cdr3_nt: TGTGCCAGCAGTGACTTTCTCTCCAAATCCTACAGAGATCAGCCCCAGCATTTT
cdr3_aa: CASSDFLSKSYRDQPQHF

j_call: TRBJ1-2
v_call: TRBV2
cdr3_length: 14
clone_size: .
d_call: .
cdr3_nt: TGTGCCAGCAGTGTTATTGAGGGAAACTATGGCTACACCTTC
cdr3_aa: CASSVIEGNYGYTF

j_call: TRBJ2-3
v_call: TRBV9
cdr3_length: 18
clone_size: .
d_call: .
cdr3_nt: TGTGCCAGCAGCGTACCCCACGGGCAGGGGAAGGAGTCAGATACGCAGTATTTT
cdr3_aa: CASSVPHGQGKESDTQYF

j_call: TRBJ1-2
v_call: TRBV5-1
cdr3_length: 15
clone_size: once
d_call: .
cdr3_nt: TGCGCCAGCAGCTTGGGCCCCGGACTTAACTATGGCTACACCTTC
cdr3_aa: CASSLGPGLNYGYTF

j_call: TRBJ2-3
v_call: TRBV5-4
cdr3_length: 15
clone_size: .
d_call: TRBD2
cdr3_nt: TGTGCCAGCAGCCGAGTGGCGGGGGGCACAGATACGCAGTATTTT
cdr3_aa: CASSRVAGGTDTQYF

j_call: TRBJ2-3
v_call: TRBV10-1
cdr3_length: 15
clone_size: .
d_call: .
cdr3_nt: TGCGCCAGCAGTGAGGTGGCGGGGAGGACAGATACGCAGTATTTT
cdr3_aa: CASSEVAGRTDTQYF

j_call: TRBJ1-2
v_call: TRBV18
cdr3_length: 15
clone_size: .
d_call: TRBD1
cdr3_nt: TGTGCCAGCTCACCCCGGGACAGGAATCCCCATGGCTACACCTTC
cdr3_aa: CASSPRDRNPHGYTF

j_call: TRBJ1-3
v_call: TRBV2
cdr3_length: 16
clone_size: .
d_call: TRBD1
cdr3_nt: TGTGCCAGTGAGAAAGCCGGGACAGGGACAGGAAACACCATATATTTT
cdr3_aa: CASEKAGTGTGNTIYF

j_call: TRBJ2-7
v_call: TRBV30
cdr3_length: 13
clone_size: .
d_call: .
cdr3_nt: TGTGCCTGGAGTCCAGTCCTTCGCTACGAGCAGTACTTC
cdr3_aa: CAWSPVLRYEQYF

j_call: TRBJ1-1
v_call: TRBV4-2
cdr3_length: 18
clone_size: .
d_call: .
cdr3_nt: TGTGCCAGCAGCCAAGAAGGGGCTTCACTCGGCCAGAACACTGAAGCTTTCTTT
cdr3_aa: CASSQEGASLGQNTEAFF

j_call: TRBJ1-1
v_call: TRBV9
cdr3_length: 14
clone_size: .
d_call: .
cdr3_nt: TGTGCCAGCAGCGTAGGGGCTGGCGATACTGAAGCTTTCTTT
cdr3_aa: CASSVGAGDTEAFF

j_call: TRBJ2-2
v_call: TRBV4-3
cdr3_length: 17
clone_size: .
d_call: TRBD1
cdr3_nt: TGCGCCAGCAGCCAAAAACCCGGAGGGACAGGAAGCGGGGAGCTGTTTTTT
cdr3_aa: CASSQKPGGTGSGELFF

j_call: TRBJ2-1
v_call: TRBV29-1
cdr3_length: 16
clone_size: once
d_call: .
cdr3_nt: TGCAGCGTTGAAGATCAGGCCGCAACCACCTACAATGAGCAGTTCTTC
cdr3_aa: CSVEDQAATTYNEQFF

j_call: TRBJ2-2
v_call: TRBV7-2
cdr3_length: 16
clone_size: .
d_call: .
cdr3_nt: TGTGCCAGCAGCCGGCAGCTTCTAGGAAACACCGGGGAGCTGTTTTTT
cdr3_aa: CASSRQLLGNTGELFF